Shown below are 11 T cell receptor beta chains from a single sample sequenced in a study of monozygotic twins with inflammatory bowel disease. Reprocessing the 5' RACE reads, TCRdb reports a single entry for every CDR3 protein and omits DNA. In total, the table holds about 300,000 distinct CDR3 sequences. Sequencing was carried out using blood. The receptors originated from a human donor with ulcerative colitis or Crohn's disease, or a healthy co-twin of an affected twin (not recorded which).

V gene TRBV25-1 combines with J gene TRBJ2-3; the D call from TCRdb, TRBD2, cannot be confirmed without DNA. Germline V gene sequence: CDR1 MGHDK, CDR2 SYGVNS. The CDR3 is made up of 16 amino acids. This CDR3 is CASSPGTSGNTDTQYF.

J is TRBJ2-7 and V is TRBV5-5; with no DNA, the TCRdb D assignment of TRBD1 cannot be verified. This CDR3 is 16 amino acids long. Looked up from germline, CDR1 is SGHKS and CDR2 is YYEKEE (reference sequence). The CDR3 protein is CASSTSTGAQVSEQYF.

The V gene is TRBV12-3 or TRBV12-4, the J gene TRBJ2-1; there is no DNA to check the TCRdb D call of TRBD2. This CDR3 is 15 amino acids long. The CDR3 spells CASNISPQGYNEQFF.

V usage is TRBV9 and J usage is TRBJ1-2; the TRBD1 assignment by TCRdb is unverifiable without DNA. The CDR3 is 16 residues long. CDR1 SGDLS and CDR2 YYNGEE come from the germline V gene. The CDR3 loop reads CASSVGVRQMQGGYTF.

The genes are TRBV20-1 and TRBJ1-1. The CDR3 consists of 13 residues. Germline CDR1 is DFQATT and CDR2 is SNEGSKA (reference sequence). CDR3 region: CSAKVGSNTEAFF.

V is TRBV12-3 or TRBV12-4 and J is TRBJ2-1; the D call of TRBD2 rests on TCRdb alone, since no DNA is present to check it. This CDR3 comprises 21 residues. The CDR3 protein is CASSSSPLAGGPSVYYNEQFF.

The CDR3 spells CAWKSIRGQTQYF. The V call is TRBV30, the J call TRBJ2-5; TCRdb's D gene call, TRBD1, goes unchecked for lack of DNA. The CDR3 totals 13 residues. Germline-derived CDR1 and CDR2 are GTSNPN and SVGIG (reference sequence).

This chain joins TRBV5-1 and TRBJ2-3; TCRdb names TRBD2, which stays unverified in the absence of DNA. The CDR3 spans 14 residues. CDR1 and CDR2 from the germline V gene are SGHRS and YFSETQ. Here the CDR3 reads CASSLAVASNTQYF.

This chain links TRBV28 with TRBJ2-2. The CDR3 is 13 amino acids. Germline lookup yields CDR1 MDHEN and CDR2 SYDVKM. The CDR3 region is CASSFISTGELFF.

The V and J genes are TRBV18 and TRBJ2-5; TCRdb's D gene call, TRBD1, goes unchecked for lack of DNA. The germline CDR1 and CDR2 sequences are KGHSH and LQKENI. This CDR3 region has 15 residues. CDR3 loop: CASSRTGTGQETQYF.

The chain employs TRBV7-9 and TRBJ2-3. Germline V CDR1 and CDR2: SEHNR, FQNEAQ (reference sequence). The CDR3 contains 12 residues. The CDR3 loop reads CASSTIGDTQYF.